Listed below are T cell receptor beta chains from one sample, sequenced in a study of CD8 T cells in ankylosing spondylitis. TCRdb passed the 5' RACE reads through MiXCR, listing each CDR3 protein once. The table lists roughly 230,000 distinct CDR3 sequences, under 20% of them singletons. The sample comprised blood, either unsorted or a sorted T cell fraction (not recorded which). These receptor sequences come from a male donor with ankylosing spondylitis or in good health (not recorded which). CDR3s include the opening cysteine and the closing phenylalanine or tryptophan. Fields, in order: clone size, V gene, D gene, J gene, CDR3 DNA, CDR3 protein. D genes are given only for firm matches. The size field is filled for only some rows; it gives once, few, many or a size class.

clone_size: NA; v_call: TRBV12-5; d_call: TRBD1; j_call: TRBJ1-1; cdr3_nt: TGTGCTAGTGGTTTGGTAGTGGGACAGGGGGTTGGCACTGAAGCTTTCTTT; cdr3_aa: CASGLVVGQGVGTEAFF
clone_size: NA; v_call: TRBV4-1; d_call: NA; j_call: TRBJ2-7; cdr3_nt: TGCGCCAGCAGCCACGAGCACCAGGCTACCTACGAGCAGTACTTC; cdr3_aa: CASSHEHQATYEQYF
clone_size: NA; v_call: TRBV6-5; d_call: NA; j_call: TRBJ1-6; cdr3_nt: TGTGCCAGCAGTTACTTCGACGGGGCCCTGGCGCCCCTCCACTTT; cdr3_aa: CASSYFDGALAPLHF
clone_size: few; v_call: TRBV29-1; d_call: TRBD1; j_call: TRBJ2-2; cdr3_nt: TGCAGCGTTGAGGTCGGGACAGGCGGTGCCGGGGAGCTGTTTTTT; cdr3_aa: CSVEVGTGGAGELFF
clone_size: few; v_call: TRBV11-2; d_call: NA; j_call: TRBJ2-7; cdr3_nt: TGTGCCAGCAGCTTTGCTGAGCTTCAGTACGAGCAGTACTTC; cdr3_aa: CASSFAELQYEQYF
clone_size: few; v_call: TRBV20-1; d_call: TRBD1; j_call: TRBJ1-1; cdr3_nt: TGCAGTGCTAGGCGGCAGGGGGTTACTGAAGCTTTCTTT; cdr3_aa: CSARRQGVTEAFF
clone_size: many; v_call: TRBV12-3/TRBV12-4; d_call: NA; j_call: TRBJ2-7; cdr3_nt: TGTGCCAGCAGTTTCGGTCCCGAGCAGTACTTC; cdr3_aa: CASSFGPEQYF
clone_size: few; v_call: TRBV20-1; d_call: TRBD1; j_call: TRBJ2-2; cdr3_nt: TGCAGTGCCCGTCGACAGGGGGACACCGGGGAGCTGTTTTTT; cdr3_aa: CSARRQGDTGELFF
clone_size: NA; v_call: TRBV5-6; d_call: NA; j_call: TRBJ2-5; cdr3_nt: TGTGCCAGCAGTGCCCTTCCCGAGCAAGAGACCCAGTACTTC; cdr3_aa: CASSALPEQETQYF
clone_size: NA; v_call: TRBV5-1; d_call: NA; j_call: TRBJ2-3; cdr3_nt: TGCGCCAGCAGCTTGGCACTAGTGGACGCAGATACGCAGTATTTT; cdr3_aa: CASSLALVDADTQYF
clone_size: NA; v_call: TRBV7-8; d_call: TRBD2; j_call: TRBJ2-5; cdr3_nt: TGTGCCAGCAGCTTATTGGCGGGAGGGGAGACCCAGTACTTC; cdr3_aa: CASSLLAGGETQYF
clone_size: NA; v_call: TRBV10-3; d_call: TRBD1; j_call: TRBJ2-3; cdr3_nt: TGTGCCATGGCAGACAGGGGAGCAGATACGCAGTATTTT; cdr3_aa: CAMADRGADTQYF
clone_size: NA; v_call: TRBV7-3; d_call: TRBD2; j_call: TRBJ2-3; cdr3_nt: TGTGCCAGCAGCTCCTCGGGACTAGCGGGGGGCACAGATACGCAGTATTTT; cdr3_aa: CASSSSGLAGGTDTQYF
clone_size: many; v_call: TRBV7-9; d_call: NA; j_call: TRBJ1-5; cdr3_nt: TGTGCCAGCAGCTTAGCAGCTAACAATCAGCCCCAGCATTTT; cdr3_aa: CASSLAANNQPQHF
clone_size: many; v_call: TRBV2; d_call: NA; j_call: TRBJ2-5; cdr3_nt: TGTGCCAGCAGGTGGCTGCAAGAGACCCAGTACTTC; cdr3_aa: CASRWLQETQYF
clone_size: few; v_call: TRBV20-1; d_call: NA; j_call: TRBJ1-2; cdr3_nt: TGCAGTGCTAGAGATTCTGGCAGGACGGTCTATGGCTACACCTTC; cdr3_aa: CSARDSGRTVYGYTF
clone_size: many; v_call: TRBV7-2; d_call: NA; j_call: TRBJ2-6; cdr3_nt: TGTGCCAGCAGCTTAGCCCAGGTCTCTGGGGCCAACGTCCTGACTTTC; cdr3_aa: CASSLAQVSGANVLTF
clone_size: few; v_call: TRBV5-1; d_call: TRBD2; j_call: TRBJ2-7; cdr3_nt: TGCGCCAGCAGCTGGACTAGCGGAGTCTACGAGCAGTACTTC; cdr3_aa: CASSWTSGVYEQYF
clone_size: few; v_call: TRBV20-1; d_call: TRBD1; j_call: TRBJ1-5; cdr3_nt: TGCAGTGCTAGTGAGGGGACAGCTAGCAATCAGCCCCAGCATTTT; cdr3_aa: CSASEGTASNQPQHF
clone_size: many; v_call: TRBV4-1; d_call: TRBD2; j_call: TRBJ2-7; cdr3_nt: TGCGCCAGCAGCCAAGGGGCTAGCGGCTACGAGCAGTACTTC; cdr3_aa: CASSQGASGYEQYF
clone_size: few; v_call: TRBV5-6; d_call: NA; j_call: TRBJ2-1; cdr3_nt: TGTGCCAGCAGCTTAACTAGCCGACCCTCCTACAATGAGCAGTTCTTC; cdr3_aa: CASSLTSRPSYNEQFF
clone_size: NA; v_call: TRBV5-1; d_call: NA; j_call: TRBJ2-1; cdr3_nt: TGCGCCAGCAGCGTGACTAACAATGAGCAGTTCTTC; cdr3_aa: CASSVTNNEQFF
clone_size: NA; v_call: TRBV10-1; d_call: NA; j_call: TRBJ2-1; cdr3_nt: TGCGACAGCAGTGGGACTCGGGATGAGCAGTTCTTC; cdr3_aa: CDSSGTRDEQFF
clone_size: NA; v_call: TRBV4-2; d_call: NA; j_call: TRBJ2-2; cdr3_nt: TGTGCCAGCAGCGACCTTAGCGTCGGGAGACTTCCCGGGGAGCTGTTTTTT; cdr3_aa: CASSDLSVGRLPGELFF
clone_size: NA; v_call: TRBV12-3/TRBV12-4; d_call: NA; j_call: TRBJ2-7; cdr3_nt: TGTGCCAGCAGTCAACCCGGGTACGAGCAGTACTTC; cdr3_aa: CASSQPGYEQYF
clone_size: few; v_call: TRBV9; d_call: TRBD2; j_call: TRBJ2-3; cdr3_nt: TGTGCCAGCAGCGTTCGCCCCAGCGGGACCAGCACAGATACGCAGTATTTT; cdr3_aa: CASSVRPSGTSTDTQYF
clone_size: few; v_call: TRBV20-1; d_call: NA; j_call: TRBJ1-5; cdr3_nt: TGCAGTGCTAGGAGGGCAGGTCAGCCCCAGCATTTT; cdr3_aa: CSARRAGQPQHF
clone_size: few; v_call: TRBV4-2; d_call: TRBD2; j_call: TRBJ2-7; cdr3_nt: TGTGCCAGCAGCCAGGATAGGACTAGCGGGCCTCGGGAGCAGTACTTC; cdr3_aa: CASSQDRTSGPREQYF
clone_size: NA; v_call: TRBV12-3/TRBV12-4; d_call: NA; j_call: TRBJ1-1; cdr3_nt: TGTGCCAGCAGCTTCTATCAGAACACTGAAGCTTTCTTT; cdr3_aa: CASSFYQNTEAFF
clone_size: NA; v_call: TRBV6-2/TRBV6-3; d_call: NA; j_call: TRBJ2-7; cdr3_nt: TGTGCCAGCAGTTACCACGCGGGACAGCCTAACGAGCAGTACTTC; cdr3_aa: CASSYHAGQPNEQYF
clone_size: NA; v_call: TRBV20-1; d_call: NA; j_call: TRBJ2-3; cdr3_nt: TGCAGTGCAAAGACTGCCTTGGGCTCAGATACGCAGTATTTT; cdr3_aa: CSAKTALGSDTQYF
clone_size: NA; v_call: TRBV20-1; d_call: TRBD2; j_call: TRBJ2-1; cdr3_nt: TGCAGGCCAGTAGCGGGAGGTTCCTACAATGAGCAGTTCTTC; cdr3_aa: CRPVAGGSYNEQFF
clone_size: many; v_call: TRBV11-2; d_call: TRBD1; j_call: TRBJ2-1; cdr3_nt: TGTGCCAGCAGCTTGGGGACAGGGGGCCCCAATGAGCAGTTCTTC; cdr3_aa: CASSLGTGGPNEQFF
clone_size: few; v_call: TRBV29-1; d_call: TRBD1; j_call: TRBJ2-1; cdr3_nt: TGCAGCGTGCAGACAGGGGGCTCCTACAATGAGCAGTTCTTC; cdr3_aa: CSVQTGGSYNEQFF
clone_size: many; v_call: TRBV12-3/TRBV12-4; d_call: TRBD1; j_call: TRBJ2-7; cdr3_nt: TGTGCCAGCAGTGCGCCGGGACAGCCCCTCGACGAGCAGTACTTC; cdr3_aa: CASSAPGQPLDEQYF
clone_size: NA; v_call: TRBV6-5; d_call: NA; j_call: TRBJ2-7; cdr3_nt: TGTGCCAGCAGTTACTCGAGGTATGGTCTTACCTACGAGCAGTACTTC; cdr3_aa: CASSYSRYGLTYEQYF
clone_size: NA; v_call: TRBV4-1; d_call: NA; j_call: TRBJ2-7; cdr3_nt: TGCGCCAGCAGCCAAGATCCAGCGGCAACCTACGAGCAGTACTTC; cdr3_aa: CASSQDPAATYEQYF
clone_size: NA; v_call: TRBV4-3; d_call: TRBD1; j_call: TRBJ1-1; cdr3_nt: TGCGCCAGCAGCCAAGACGGACAGGGCCCGAACACTGAAGCTTTCTTT; cdr3_aa: CASSQDGQGPNTEAFF
clone_size: few; v_call: TRBV5-1; d_call: NA; j_call: TRBJ2-7; cdr3_nt: TGCGCCAGCAGCTTGTGGCCAGATCAAAATTACGAGCAGTACTTC; cdr3_aa: CASSLWPDQNYEQYF
clone_size: NA; v_call: TRBV4-3; d_call: TRBD2; j_call: TRBJ2-1; cdr3_nt: TGCGCCAGCAGCCAATATTGGCCAGCGGGAGGGCCAGGGGATGAGCAGTTCTTC; cdr3_aa: CASSQYWPAGGPGDEQFF